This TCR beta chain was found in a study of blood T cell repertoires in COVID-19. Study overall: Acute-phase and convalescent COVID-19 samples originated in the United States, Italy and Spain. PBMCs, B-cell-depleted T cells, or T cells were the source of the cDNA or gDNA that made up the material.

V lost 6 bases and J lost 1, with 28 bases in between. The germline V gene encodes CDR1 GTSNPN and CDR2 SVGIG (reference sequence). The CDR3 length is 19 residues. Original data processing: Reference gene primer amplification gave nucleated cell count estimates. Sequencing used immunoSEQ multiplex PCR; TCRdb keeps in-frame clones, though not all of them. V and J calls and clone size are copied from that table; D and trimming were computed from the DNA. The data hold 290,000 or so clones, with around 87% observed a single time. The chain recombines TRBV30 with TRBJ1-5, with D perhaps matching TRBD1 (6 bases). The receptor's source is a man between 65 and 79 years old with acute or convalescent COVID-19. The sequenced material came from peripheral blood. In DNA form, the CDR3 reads TGTGCCTGCACGCTCTCGGGGACACGAAGATCCTTAAGCAATCAGCCCCAGCATTTT. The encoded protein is CACTLSGTRRSLSNQPQHF.